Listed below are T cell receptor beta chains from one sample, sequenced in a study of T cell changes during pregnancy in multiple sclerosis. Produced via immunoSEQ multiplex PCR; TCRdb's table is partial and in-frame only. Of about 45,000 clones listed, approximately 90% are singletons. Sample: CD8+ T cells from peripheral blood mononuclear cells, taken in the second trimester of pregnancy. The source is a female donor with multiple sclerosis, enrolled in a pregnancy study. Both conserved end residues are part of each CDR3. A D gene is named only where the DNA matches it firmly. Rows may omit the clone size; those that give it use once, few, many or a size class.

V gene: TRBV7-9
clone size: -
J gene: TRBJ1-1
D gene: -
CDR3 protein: CASSWTGGTPEAFF
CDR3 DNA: TGTGCCAGCAGCTGGACTGGCGGGACGCCTGAAGCTTTCTTT

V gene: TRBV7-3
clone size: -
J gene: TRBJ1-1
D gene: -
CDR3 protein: CASSPAGTMNTEAFF
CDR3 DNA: TGTGCCAGCAGCCCCGCCGGGACAATGAACACTGAAGCTTTCTTT

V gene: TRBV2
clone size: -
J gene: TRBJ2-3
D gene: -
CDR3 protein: CASLGGGDTQYF
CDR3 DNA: TGTGCCAGCTTGGGGGGAGGAGATACGCAGTATTTT

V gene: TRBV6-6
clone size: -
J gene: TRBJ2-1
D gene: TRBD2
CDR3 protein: CASSSGATYNEQFF
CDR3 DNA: TGTGCCAGCTCGAGCGGGGCAACCTACAATGAGCAGTTCTTC

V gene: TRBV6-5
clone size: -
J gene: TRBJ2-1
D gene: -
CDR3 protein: CASSPDKYSYNEQFF
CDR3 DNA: TGTGCCAGCAGCCCGGACAAGTACTCCTACAATGAGCAGTTCTTC

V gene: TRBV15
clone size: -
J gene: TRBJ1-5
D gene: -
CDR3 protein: CATSTEAYSNQPQHF
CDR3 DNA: TGTGCCACCAGCACCGAGGCCTATAGCAATCAGCCCCAGCATTTT

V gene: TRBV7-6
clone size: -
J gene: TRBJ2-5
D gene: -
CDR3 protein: CASSPEYQETQYF
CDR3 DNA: TGTGCCAGCAGCCCCGAGTACCAAGAGACCCAGTACTTC

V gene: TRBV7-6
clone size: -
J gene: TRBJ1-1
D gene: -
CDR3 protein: CASSLAGDTEAFF
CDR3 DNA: TGTGCCAGCAGCTTAGCAGGGGACACTGAAGCTTTCTTT

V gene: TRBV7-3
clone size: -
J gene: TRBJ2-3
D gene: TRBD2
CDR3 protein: CASSPSGGAVDTQYF
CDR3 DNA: TGTGCCAGCAGCCCCAGCGGGGGGGCCGTAGATACGCAGTATTTT

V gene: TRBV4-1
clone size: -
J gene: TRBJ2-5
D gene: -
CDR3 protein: CASSPPPAGPQETQYF
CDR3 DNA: TGCGCCAGCAGCCCCCCCCCAGCAGGGCCGCAAGAGACCCAGTACTTC

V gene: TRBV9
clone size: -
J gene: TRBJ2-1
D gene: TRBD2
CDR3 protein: CASSARKAQRGFDNEQFF
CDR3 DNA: TGTGCCAGCAGCGCCAGGAAGGCGCAGCGGGGGTTCGACAATGAGCAGTTCTTC

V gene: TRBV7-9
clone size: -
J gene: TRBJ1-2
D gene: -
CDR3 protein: CASSWFGQPNYGYTF
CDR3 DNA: TGTGCCAGCAGCTGGTTTGGACAGCCTAACTATGGCTACACCTTC

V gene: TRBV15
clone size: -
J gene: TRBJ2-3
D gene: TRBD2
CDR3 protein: CATSRETRVGSTSGGAIMNTQYF
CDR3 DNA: TGTGCCACCAGCAGAGAAACGAGGGTCGGATCGACTAGCGGGGGGGCCATAATGAATACGCAGTATTTT

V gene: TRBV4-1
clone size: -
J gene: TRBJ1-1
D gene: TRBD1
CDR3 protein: CASSQDDGTADIEAFF
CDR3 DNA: TGCGCCAGCAGCCAAGATGATGGGACAGCGGATATAGAAGCTTTCTTT

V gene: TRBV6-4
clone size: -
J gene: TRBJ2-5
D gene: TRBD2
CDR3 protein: CASSELAGGQETQYF
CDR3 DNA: TGTGCCAGCAGTGAACTAGCGGGGGGGCAAGAGACCCAGTACTTC

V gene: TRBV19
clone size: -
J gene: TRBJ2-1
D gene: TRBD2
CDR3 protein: CASSYSGFYNEQFF
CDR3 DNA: TGTGCCAGTTCCTATAGCGGGTTTTACAATGAGCAGTTCTTC

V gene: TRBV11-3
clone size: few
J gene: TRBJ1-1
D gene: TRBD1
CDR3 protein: CASSLRTGDTEAFF
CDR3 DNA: TGTGCCAGCAGCTTAAGGACAGGGGACACTGAAGCTTTCTTT

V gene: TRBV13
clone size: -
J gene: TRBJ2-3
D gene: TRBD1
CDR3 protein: CASSPPGTGVDGDTQYF
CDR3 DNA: TGTGCCAGCAGCCCCCCCGGGACAGGGGTGGATGGGGATACGCAGTATTTT

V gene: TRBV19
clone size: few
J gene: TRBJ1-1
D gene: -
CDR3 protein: CASSIVFREETEAFF
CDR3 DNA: TGTGCCAGTAGTATAGTGTTCAGGGAGGAAACTGAAGCTTTCTTT

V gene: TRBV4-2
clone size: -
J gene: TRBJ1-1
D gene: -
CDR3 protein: CASSQGGQSEAFF
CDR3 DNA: TGTGCCAGCAGCCAAGGAGGGCAGTCTGAAGCTTTCTTT

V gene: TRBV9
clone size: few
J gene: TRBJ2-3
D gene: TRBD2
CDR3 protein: CASREGGGGGTDTQYF
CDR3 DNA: TGTGCCAGCAGGGAAGGCGGCGGGGGAGGAACAGATACGCAGTATTTT

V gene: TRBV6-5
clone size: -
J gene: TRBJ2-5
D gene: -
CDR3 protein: CASSIQGFETQYF
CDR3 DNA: TGTGCCAGCAGCATACAGGGTTTTGAGACCCAGTACTTC

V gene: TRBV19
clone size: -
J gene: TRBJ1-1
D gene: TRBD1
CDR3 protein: CASSTSGQGGAFF
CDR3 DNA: TGTGCCAGTAGTACCTCGGGACAGGGAGGAGCTTTCTTT

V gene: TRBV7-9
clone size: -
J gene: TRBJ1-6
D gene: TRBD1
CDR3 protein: CASSLMQGDNSPLHF
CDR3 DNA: TGTGCCAGCAGCTTAATGCAGGGGGATAATTCACCCCTCCACTTT

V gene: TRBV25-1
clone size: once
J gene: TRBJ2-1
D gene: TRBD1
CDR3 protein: CASSGTGLNEQFF
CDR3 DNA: TGTGCCAGCAGTGGGACAGGGCTCAATGAGCAGTTCTTC

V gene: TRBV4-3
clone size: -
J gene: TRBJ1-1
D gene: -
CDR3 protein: CASSHLALRGTDTEAFF
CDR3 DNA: TGCGCCAGCAGCCACTTAGCCCTCCGGGGTACCGACACTGAAGCTTTCTTT

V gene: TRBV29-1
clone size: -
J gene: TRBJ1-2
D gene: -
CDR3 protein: CSVSQGSNYGYTF
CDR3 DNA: TGCAGCGTATCCCAGGGGTCTAACTATGGCTACACCTTC

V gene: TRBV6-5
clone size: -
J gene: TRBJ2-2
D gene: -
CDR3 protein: CASRPGANTGELFF
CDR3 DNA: TGTGCCAGCAGGCCGGGGGCGAACACCGGGGAGCTGTTTTTT

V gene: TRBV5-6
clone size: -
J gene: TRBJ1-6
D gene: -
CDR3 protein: CASEEPGNSPLHF
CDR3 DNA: TGTGCCAGCGAGGAACCCGGTAATTCACCCCTCCACTTT

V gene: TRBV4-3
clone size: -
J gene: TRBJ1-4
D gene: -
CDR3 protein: CASSQDILDSEKLFF
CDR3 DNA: TGCGCCAGCAGCCAAGATATCCTGGACAGCGAAAAACTGTTTTTT

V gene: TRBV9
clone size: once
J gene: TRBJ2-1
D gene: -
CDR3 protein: CASSVGGGLNNEQFF
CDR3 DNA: TGTGCCAGCAGCGTAGGGGGGGGCCTTAACAATGAGCAGTTCTTC

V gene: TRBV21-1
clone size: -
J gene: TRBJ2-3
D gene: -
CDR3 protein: CAARADTQYF
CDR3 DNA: TGTGCCGCTCGCGCAGATACGCAGTATTTT

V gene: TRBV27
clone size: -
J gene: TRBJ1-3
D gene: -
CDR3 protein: CASSSVAASGNTIYF
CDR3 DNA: TGTGCCAGCAGTTCCGTGGCGGCCTCTGGAAACACCATATATTTT